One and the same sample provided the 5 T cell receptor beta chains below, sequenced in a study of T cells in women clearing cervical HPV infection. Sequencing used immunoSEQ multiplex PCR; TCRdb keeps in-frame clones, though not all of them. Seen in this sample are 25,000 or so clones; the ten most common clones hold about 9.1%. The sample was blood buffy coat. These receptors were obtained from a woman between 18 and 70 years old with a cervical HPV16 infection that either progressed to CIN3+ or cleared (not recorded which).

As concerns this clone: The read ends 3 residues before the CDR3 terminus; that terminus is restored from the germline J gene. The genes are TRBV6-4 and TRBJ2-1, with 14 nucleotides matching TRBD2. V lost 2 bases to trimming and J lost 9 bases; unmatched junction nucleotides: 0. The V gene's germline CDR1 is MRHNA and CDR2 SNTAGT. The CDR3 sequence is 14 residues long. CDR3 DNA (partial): TGTGCCAGCAGTGACGGGACTAGCGGGAGTGAG. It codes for CASSDGTSGSE. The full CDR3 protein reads CASSDGTSGSEQFF.

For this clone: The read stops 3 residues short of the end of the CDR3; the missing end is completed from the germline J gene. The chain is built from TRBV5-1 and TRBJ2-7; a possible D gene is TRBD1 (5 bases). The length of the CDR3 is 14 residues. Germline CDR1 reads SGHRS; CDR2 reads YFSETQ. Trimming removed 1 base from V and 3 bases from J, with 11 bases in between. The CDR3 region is CASSLTGASYEQYF. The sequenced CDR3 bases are TGCGCCAGCAGCTTGACAGGTGCAAGCTACGAG.

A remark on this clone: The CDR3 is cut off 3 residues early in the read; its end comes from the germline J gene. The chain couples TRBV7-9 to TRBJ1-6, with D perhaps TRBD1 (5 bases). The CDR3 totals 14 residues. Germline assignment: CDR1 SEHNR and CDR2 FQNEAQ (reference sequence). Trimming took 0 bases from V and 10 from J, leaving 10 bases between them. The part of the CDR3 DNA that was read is TGTGCCAGCAGCTTAGCGCTGGGGCTATCACCC. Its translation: CASSLALGLSP. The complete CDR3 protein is CASSLALGLSPLHF.

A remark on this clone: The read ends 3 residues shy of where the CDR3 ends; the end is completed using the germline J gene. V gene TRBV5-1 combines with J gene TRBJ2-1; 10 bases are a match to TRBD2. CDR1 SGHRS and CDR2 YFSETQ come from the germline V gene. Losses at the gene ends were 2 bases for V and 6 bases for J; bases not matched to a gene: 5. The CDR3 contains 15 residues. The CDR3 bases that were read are TGCGCCAGCAGCTTCCTAGCGGGAGTTGGCAATGAG. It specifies CASSFLAGVGNE. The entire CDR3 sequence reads CASSFLAGVGNEQFF.

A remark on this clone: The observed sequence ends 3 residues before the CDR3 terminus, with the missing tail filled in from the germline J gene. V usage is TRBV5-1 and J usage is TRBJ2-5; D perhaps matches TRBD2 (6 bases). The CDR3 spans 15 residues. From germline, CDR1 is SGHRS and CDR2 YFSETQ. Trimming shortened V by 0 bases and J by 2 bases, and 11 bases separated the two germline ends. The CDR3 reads CASSLVLAPQETQYF. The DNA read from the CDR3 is TGCGCCAGCAGCTTGGTACTAGCCCCACAAGAGACC.